At least ten counts were recorded for the clone carrying this T cell receptor beta chain. The antigen is undetermined. From the 5' RACE reads, TCRdb called clonotypes with MiXCR, one entry per CDR3 protein. The profile shows 300,000 to 400,000 distinct CDR3 sequences, roughly an eighth of them singletons. The data originate from a study of identical twins. The V end lost 10 bases, the J end lost 4 bases, and 14 bases lay between the germline ends. The CDR3 covers 14 residues. Study-wide results and caveats: Twin pairs' shared out-of-frame alpha sequences were enriched in low generation probability.

These data were also filed under a second study, of yellow fever vaccine responses in identical twins.

Sequenced material: CD8+ T cells sorted from blood. This chain links TRBV12-3 or TRBV12-4 with TRBJ1-6, with D uncertain. The clonotype originates from a woman between 18 and 29 years old in good health. The CDR3: CAITSTDYNSPLHF. The CDR3, as DNA: TGTGCCATAACCTCTACGGATTATAATTCACCCCTCCACTTT.